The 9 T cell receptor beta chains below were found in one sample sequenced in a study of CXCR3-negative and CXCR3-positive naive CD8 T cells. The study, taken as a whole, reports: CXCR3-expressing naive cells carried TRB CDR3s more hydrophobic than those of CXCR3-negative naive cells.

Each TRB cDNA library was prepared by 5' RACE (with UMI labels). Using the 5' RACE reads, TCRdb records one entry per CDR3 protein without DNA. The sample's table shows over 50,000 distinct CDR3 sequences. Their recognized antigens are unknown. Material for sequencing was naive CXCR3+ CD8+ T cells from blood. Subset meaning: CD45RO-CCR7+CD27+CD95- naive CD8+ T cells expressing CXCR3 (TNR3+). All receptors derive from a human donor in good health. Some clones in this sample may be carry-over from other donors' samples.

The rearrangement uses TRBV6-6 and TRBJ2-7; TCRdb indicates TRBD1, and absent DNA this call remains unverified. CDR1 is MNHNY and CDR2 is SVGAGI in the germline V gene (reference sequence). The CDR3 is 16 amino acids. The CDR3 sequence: CASSYASDTLSYEQYF.

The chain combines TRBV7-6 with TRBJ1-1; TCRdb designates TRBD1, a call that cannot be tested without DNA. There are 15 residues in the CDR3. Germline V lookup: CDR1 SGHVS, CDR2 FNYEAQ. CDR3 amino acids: CASSTRQGRVTEAFF. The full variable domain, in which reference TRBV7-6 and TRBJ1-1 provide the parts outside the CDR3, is GAGVSQSPRYKVTKRGQDVALRCDPISGHVSLYWYRQALGQGPEFLTYFNYEAQQDKSGLPNDRFSAERPEGSISTLTIQRTEQRDSAMYRCASSTRQGRVTEAFFGQGTRLTVV.

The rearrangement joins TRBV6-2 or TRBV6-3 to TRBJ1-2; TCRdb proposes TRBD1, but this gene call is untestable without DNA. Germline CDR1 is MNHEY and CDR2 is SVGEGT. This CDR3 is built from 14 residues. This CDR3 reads CASSYSGAGYGYTF.

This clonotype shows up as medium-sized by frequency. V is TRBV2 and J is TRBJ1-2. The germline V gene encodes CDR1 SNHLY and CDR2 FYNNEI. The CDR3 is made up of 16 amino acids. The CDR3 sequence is CASRDYDFSPMYGYTF.

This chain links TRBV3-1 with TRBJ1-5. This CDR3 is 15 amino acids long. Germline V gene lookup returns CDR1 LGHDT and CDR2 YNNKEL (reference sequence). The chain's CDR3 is CASSQDPNGNQPQHF.

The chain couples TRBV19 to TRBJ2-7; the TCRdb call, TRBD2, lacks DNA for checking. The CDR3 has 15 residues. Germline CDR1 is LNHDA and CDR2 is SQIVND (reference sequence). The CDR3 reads CASSTPQDLSHEQYF.

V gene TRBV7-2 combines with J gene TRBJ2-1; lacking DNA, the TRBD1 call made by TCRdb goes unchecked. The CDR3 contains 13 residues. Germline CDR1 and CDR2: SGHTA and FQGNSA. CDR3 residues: CASGWGRNNEQFF.

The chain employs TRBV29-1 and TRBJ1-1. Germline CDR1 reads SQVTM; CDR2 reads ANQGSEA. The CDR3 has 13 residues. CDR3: CSVRDGLNTEAFF.

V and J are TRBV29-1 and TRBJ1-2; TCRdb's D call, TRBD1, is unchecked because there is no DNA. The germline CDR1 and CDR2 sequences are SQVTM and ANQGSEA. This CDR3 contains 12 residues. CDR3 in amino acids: CSAEDRVNGYTF.